The entry below gives a single T cell receptor beta chain sequence along with its context. Repertoires were generated with immunoSEQ multiplex PCR, while TCRdb's copy carries only in-frame clones and drops some. There are 130,000 to 150,000 clones in the sample; about 85% occur only once, and about 2.6% lies in the top ten. This sample is drawn from a study of blood T cell repertoires in COVID-19. CDR3 length equals 15 residues. Germline V CDR1 and CDR2: LNHNV, YYDKDF (reference sequence). V was clipped by 1 base and J by 1 base, with 9 bases between them. The receptor comes from a human donor with acute or convalescent COVID-19. The donor label of this sample is uncertain. The sample was peripheral blood. V is TRBV15 and J is TRBJ2-3; tentative D call: TRBD1 (5 bases). CDR3 region: CATSRGSQGTDTQYF. The DNA of the CDR3 is TGTGCCACCAGCAGAGGATCACAGGGCACAGATACGCAGTATTTT.